This entry features one T cell receptor (beta chain) sequence. No antigen is known for it. The data were obtained in a study of graft-versus-host responses after intestinal transplantation. Study background: Every transplant recipient was induced with anti-thymocyte globulin, then maintained on tacrolimus and steroids for approximately three years. Notes on the study in general: GvH clones were found in recipient marrow; some appeared first in ileum or blood.

The data were produced by immunoSEQ multiplex PCR, yet TCRdb's version contains in-frame clones alone and is incomplete. The data contain tens of thousands of clones, nearly 95% of them singletons. V gave up 5 bases and J gave up 4 bases; unmatched junction bases: 2. Germline V lookup: CDR1 MNHEY, CDR2 SMNVEV (reference sequence). The CDR3 runs to 14 residues. Sample: unstimulated CD8+ T cells sorted from spleen or lymph node cells, taken before transplant. The sequence came from a human donor who was the organ donor for an intestinal transplant. This chain uses TRBV27 with TRBJ1-4; 9 bases fit TRBD1. CDR3 in amino acids: CASSTGGFNEKLFF. The CDR3 DNA follows: TGTGCCAGCAGTACAGGGGGCTTTAATGAAAAACTGTTTTTT.